This TCR beta chain was sequenced in a study of OX40 agonist ivuxolimab in advanced cancers. TCRdb's copy holds only in-frame clones and misses some; the assay was immunoSEQ multiplex PCR. The table shows tens of thousands of clones, with nearly 90% occurring only once. This clonotype originated in an adult with an advanced solid tumor such as melanoma, head and neck, liver or kidney cancer. The input for sequencing was CD4+ or CD8+ T cells sorted from blood, taken in a trial of the OX40 agonist ivuxolimab.

The CDR3: CASSPGLYSNQPQHF. Here the CDR3 DNA reads TGTGCCAGCAGTCCGGGGCTCTATAGCAATCAGCCCCAGCATTTT. The chain has TRBV6-1 and TRBJ1-5, with D possibly being TRBD1 (5 bases). CDR1 is MNHNS, CDR2 SASEGT, per germline. Trimming left V 5 bases short and J 0 bases short, with 11 bases between. The CDR3 is 15 residues long.